The next 15 T cell receptor beta chains were all read from a single sample in a study of PD-1 blockade in mismatch repair-deficient tumors. TCRdb keeps only in-frame clones here, not all; method: immunoSEQ multiplex PCR. The sample has 49,000 or so clones, roughly 80% seen once. The source was peripheral blood, collected roughly 20 weeks after starting pembrolizumab. These receptors were taken from an adult with mismatch repair-deficient cancer.

This sequence joins TRBV7-9 and TRBJ1-2; D is unresolved. Trimming pared 5 bases from V and 4 bases from J, leaving 11 bases between. Per the germline V gene, CDR1 is SEHNR and CDR2 is FQNEAQ (reference sequence). The CDR3 is 13 amino acids. The CDR3 sequence: CASSQSGPYGYTF. As DNA, the CDR3 is TGTGCCAGCAGCCAAAGTGGACCCTATGGCTACACCTTC.

In its sample, this clone was seen once. The CDR3 coding sequence is TGTGCCAGCAGTTACTTTAGCGGGAGGGAGACCCAGTACTTC. Translation gives CASSYFSGRETQYF. The rearrangement links TRBV6-5 to TRBJ2-5, with TRBD2 identical over 10 bases. The germline gives CDR1 MNHEY, CDR2 SVGAGI. The CDR3 spans 14 residues. V lost 1 base, J lost 5 bases, and 1 base stayed unmatched.

The table lists this clone with a few counts. This chain connects TRBV15 to TRBJ2-6; D unresolved. The germline V gene encodes CDR1 LNHNV and CDR2 YYDKDF (reference sequence). The CDR3 sequence is 15 residues long. The ends were cut back, 5 bases at V and 3 bases at J, with 11 bases in the middle. The CDR3 coding sequence is TGTGCCACCAGCGCTCACGAAGGTGGGGCCAACGTCCTGACTTTC. Protein product: CATSAHEGGANVLTF.

CDR3 protein: CSGGTSGTPTGELFF. The DNA for the CDR3 is TGCAGCGGGGGGACTAGCGGGACACCCACCGGGGAGCTGTTTTTT. V is TRBV29-1 and J is TRBJ2-2; the match to TRBD2 covers 13 bases. V shed 7 bases and J 4 bases; nucleotides not matched to a gene: 6. Germline V gives CDR1 SQVTM, CDR2 ANQGSEA. The CDR3 covers 15 residues.

The chain has TRBV7-9 and TRBJ2-5; 8 nucleotides align to TRBD2. Germline CDR1 is SEHNR and CDR2 is FQNEAQ (reference sequence). The CDR3 contains 16 residues. The J segment lost 2 bases and the V segment lost 1 base, leaving 6 bases of the junction unmatched. CDR3 sequence reads: CASSLGRAGGQETQYF. CDR3 bases: TGTGCCAGCAGCTTAGGGCGGGCGGGAGGACAAGAGACCCAGTACTTC.

The CDR3 region is CASSLAGNSNQPQHF. For the CDR3, the DNA is TGTGCCAGCAGCTTAGCCGGTAATAGCAATCAGCCCCAGCATTTT. V is TRBV7-8 and J is TRBJ1-5; D uncertain. Trimming removed 0 bases from V and 0 bases from J, with 6 bases in between. The CDR3 consists of 15 residues. Germline V gene lookup returns CDR1 SGHVS and CDR2 FQNEAQ.

The chain links TRBV2 to TRBJ1-1, with D uncertain. This CDR3 spans 13 amino acids. CDR1 is SNHLY and CDR2 is FYNNEI in the germline V gene. V was pared by 11 bases and J by 0 bases, with 13 bases between. For the CDR3, the DNA is TGTGCCTCACGGCTCAGCATGAACACTGAAGCTTTCTTT. It yields the protein CASRLSMNTEAFF.

This clone was observed at least ten times. The rearrangement links TRBV4-1 to TRBJ1-5; D remains ambiguous. The germline V and J ends were trimmed by 1 base and 5 bases, with 6 bases remaining between them. Per the germline V gene, CDR1 is MGHRA and CDR2 is YSYEKL. The CDR3 is 13 residues long. In DNA form, the CDR3 reads TGCGCCAGCAGCCAAGTCCTTCATCAGCCCCAGCATTTT. Residues: CASSQVLHQPQHF.

This chain connects TRBV7-9 to TRBJ1-2; D unclear. CDR1 SEHNR and CDR2 FQNEAQ come from the germline V gene (reference sequence). This CDR3 is 13 amino acids long. Trimming cost V 0 bases and J 6 bases, with 8 bases left between them. The DNA for the CDR3 is TGTGCCAGCAGCTTAGCCTTAGATCATGGCTACACCTTC. It yields the protein CASSLALDHGYTF.

CDR3 nucleotides: TGTGCCAGCAGTCCCGGACAGGGCAATCAGCCCCAGCATTTT. Residues: CASSPGQGNQPQHF. The V and J genes are TRBV27 and TRBJ1-5, with 7 bases matching TRBD1. Germline V gives CDR1 MNHEY, CDR2 SMNVEV (reference sequence). The CDR3 runs 14 residues. J was trimmed by 2 bases and V by 5 bases; bases with no gene match: 3.

This chain joins TRBV2 and TRBJ2-7; D may correspond to TRBD1 or TRBD2 (5 bases each). V shed 6 bases and J shed 6 bases, with 12 bases lying between them. Germline values: CDR1 SNHLY, CDR2 FYNNEI. This CDR3 region has 12 residues. CDR3 sequence reads: CASRRVGTEQYF. CDR3 DNA: TGTGCCAGCAGGAGGGTCGGGACCGAGCAGTACTTC.

The chain combines TRBV5-6 with TRBJ1-2; TRBD1 matches at 7 bases. Per the germline V gene, CDR1 is SGHDT and CDR2 is YYEEEE. There are 13 residues in the CDR3. The V segment lost 4 bases and the J segment 12 bases; nucleotides outside the gene matches: 12. CDR3 DNA sequence: TGTGCCAGCAGCCCACCTCGGACAGGCCAGCACACCTTC. It yields the protein CASSPPRTGQHTF.

This clone was found a few times. The chain couples TRBV27 to TRBJ2-1; D is possibly TRBD2 (6 bases). From germline, CDR1 is MNHEY and CDR2 SMNVEV (reference sequence). The CDR3 consists of 15 residues. V was clipped by 3 bases and J by 0 bases, with 9 bases between them. The DNA for the CDR3 is TGTGCCAGCAGTTTGTCGACTAGCTCCTACAATGAGCAGTTCTTC. It is translated as CASSLSTSSYNEQFF.

This clone was counted a few times. J is TRBJ1-1 and V is TRBV9; the D is unclear. CDR3 length: 14 residues. Germline V lookup: CDR1 SGDLS, CDR2 YYNGEE. V was pared by 0 bases and J by 7 bases, with 13 bases between. The CDR3 region is CASSVEPRFIEAFF. The CDR3 DNA reads TGTGCCAGCAGCGTAGAACCAAGGTTTATTGAAGCTTTCTTT.

The chain is built from TRBV7-6 and TRBJ2-7; maybe TRBD2 (6 bases). The V end lost 5 bases, the J end lost 3 bases, and 17 bases lay between the germline ends. The CDR3 sequence is 15 residues long. Germline V CDR1 and CDR2: SGHVS, FNYEAQ. Written as DNA, the CDR3 is TGTGCCAGCAGCCCTCAAGCGGGCGGGAACTACGAGCAGTACTTC. It encodes CASSPQAGGNYEQYF.